Shown below are 27 T cell receptor beta chains from a single sample sequenced in a study of metastatic and nonmetastatic thyroid tumors. Until they underwent thyroid surgery, no patient had received any treatment. TCRdb re-analyzed the PCR reads using MiXCR. The table shows more than 15,000 clones, with about 28% occurring only once. Sequencing was performed on tumor tissue. All receptors come from a female donor with papillary thyroid cancer or a benign thyroid nodule (not recorded which). Some clones in this sample may be carry-over from other donors' samples.

The V gene is TRBV7-9, the J gene TRBJ1-4, with D maybe TRBD1 (6 bases). The CDR3 has 14 residues. V was shortened by 6 bases and J by 2 bases, with 10 bases between the two germline ends. The germline V gene has CDR1 SEHNR and CDR2 FQNEAQ (reference sequence). CDR3 region: CASSVRGTNEKLFF. The CDR3 coding sequence is TGTGCCAGCAGTGTGAGGGGGACTAATGAAAAACTGTTTTTT.

The V call is TRBV7-3, the J call TRBJ2-1; D gene ambiguous. CDR1 and CDR2 (germline): SGHTA, FQGTGA. The V and J ends lost 5 bases and 8 bases respectively, with 13 bases between them. This CDR3 is 13 amino acids long. The chain's CDR3 is CASSPVLSDEQFF. CDR3 bases: TGTGCCAGCAGCCCGGTACTAAGTGATGAGCAGTTCTTC. The entire variable domain, with the rest obtained from reference TRBV7-3 and TRBJ2-1, is as follows: GAGVSQTPSNKVTEKGKYVELRCDPISGHTALYWYRQSLGQGPEFLIYFQGTGAADDSGLPNDRFFAVRPEGSVSTLKIQRTERGDSAVYLCASSPVLSDEQFFGPGTRLTVL.

A few counts support this clone. The rearrangement links TRBV6-1 to TRBJ2-5; 9 positions match TRBD2. The CDR3 runs to 13 residues. After removal of 6 bases from V and 5 bases from J, the junction contained 4 bases not matched to a gene. Germline CDR1 is MNHNS and CDR2 is SASEGT. CDR3 bases: TGTGCCAGCAGACGAGGGACTAGCGAGACCCAGTACTTC. This codes for CASRRGTSETQYF.

This clone was observed a few times. A much more abundant neighbour one base away suggests this may be a read error. The V and J genes are TRBV14 and TRBJ1-5; D gene unclear. V was clipped by 2 bases and J by 9 bases, with 8 bases between them. Germline CDR1 SGHDN, CDR2 FVKESK. The CDR3 has 12 residues. As DNA, the CDR3 is TGTGCCAGCAGCCAATGGTTGGGGCCCCAGCATTTT. It is translated as CASSQWLGPQHF.

There are a few counts of this clone. A much larger clone differs from this one at a single base, so this may be a read error. This chain's CDR3 is CASSYEQGAGETQYF. The CDR3 DNA is TGTGCCAGCAGTTACGAACAGGGGGCAGGAGAGACCCAGTACTTC. The chain has TRBV2 and TRBJ2-5, with 9 positions matching TRBD1. The V and J ends lost 5 bases and 4 bases, in that order; junction bases with no gene match: 8. In germline, CDR1 is SNHLY, CDR2 FYNNEI. The CDR3 runs 15 residues.

The sample holds a few counts of this clone. V is TRBV24-1 and J is TRBJ2-7; 7 nucleotides align to TRBD1. The ends lost 4 bases at V and 4 bases at J; junction bases unmatched: 3. Germline loops: CDR1 KGHDR, CDR2 SFDVKD. The CDR3 contains 13 residues. CDR3 residues: CATSEPTGYEQYF. The CDR3 DNA sequence: TGTGCCACCAGTGAGCCGACAGGGTACGAGCAGTACTTC.

This clone was seen a few times. A clone one base away is much larger, so this may be a read error. This specimen includes other DNA sequences encoding the same CDR3. This rearrangement joins TRBV27 to TRBJ2-3; D may correspond to TRBD1 or TRBD2 (5 bases each). The CDR3 loop spans 13 amino acids. Germline CDR1 and CDR2: MNHEY and SMNVEV (reference sequence). The DNA for the CDR3 is TGTGCTAGCAGTCCGCGAGGGGCAGATACGCAGTATTTT. It translates to CASSPRGADTQYF.

The chain employs TRBV11-2 and TRBJ2-5; 16 nucleotides line up with TRBD2. V was pared by 3 bases and J by 5 bases, with 6 bases of the junction left unmatched. Germline values: CDR1 SGHAT, CDR2 FQNNGV. The CDR3 spans 17 residues. In DNA, the CDR3 is TGTGCCAGCAGCTTGTGGGGACTAGCGGGAGGGCCGGAGACCCAGTACTTC. It codes for CASSLWGLAGGPETQYF.

V and J are TRBV11-2 and TRBJ2-7; the D is unclear. Trimming left V 4 bases short and J 5 bases short, with 24 bases between. This CDR3 has 17 residues. Germline V gene lookup returns CDR1 SGHAT and CDR2 FQNNGV. CDR3 nucleotides: TGTGCCAGCAGCTCAGATCCTGGCAGATTGGCACCCAACGAGCAGTACTTC. Translation gives CASSSDPGRLAPNEQYF.

The gene calls are TRBV15 and TRBJ2-1, with D hard to call. Trimming left V 1 base short and J 4 bases short, with 8 bases between. There are 14 residues in the CDR3. Germline V gives CDR1 LNHNV, CDR2 YYDKDF (reference sequence). The CDR3 sequence is CATSRVAEYNEQFF. Written as DNA, the CDR3 is TGTGCCACCAGCAGAGTGGCGGAGTACAATGAGCAGTTCTTC.

This clone showed up many times. This rearrangement joins TRBV29-1 to TRBJ1-2; D is ambiguous. The CDR3 has 13 amino acids. The ends were cut back, 4 bases at V and 7 bases at J, with 16 bases in the middle. Germline CDR1 and CDR2: SQVTM and ANQGSEA. DNA of the CDR3: TGCAGCGTTGGTCGAGGGAGGGATGCTGGCTACACCTTC. This translates into CSVGRGRDAGYTF.

The CDR3 DNA reads as TGTGCCAGCAGCCCACAGGGGGCCGACACTGAAGCTTTCTTT. Amino acid sequence: CASSPQGADTEAFF. This sequence joins TRBV6-1 and TRBJ1-1; 9 bases are a match to TRBD1. Germline V gene data show CDR1 as MNHNS and CDR2 as SASEGT. The CDR3 loop spans 14 amino acids. Germline trimming cut 6 bases from V and 3 bases from J; bases unmatched to any gene: 5.

This clone was seen only a few times. The chain links TRBV6-2 or TRBV6-3 to TRBJ1-2; D is uncertain. V was pared by 0 bases and J by 10 bases, with 15 bases between. Germline CDR1 reads MNHEY; CDR2 reads SVGEGT. The CDR3 extends over 14 amino acids. The CDR3 here is CASSYSTWGADYTF. DNA of the CDR3: TGTGCCAGCAGTTACTCTACGTGGGGTGCTGACTACACCTTC.

Ten or more counts support this clone. Since a much larger clone is just one base distant, this may be a read error. V gene TRBV18 combines with J gene TRBJ1-4, with TRBD1 as a possible D gene (6 bases). Trimming cost V 3 bases and J 1 base, with 15 bases left between them. Germline-derived CDR1 and CDR2 are KGHSH and LQKENI. The CDR3 runs 17 residues. The CDR3 loop reads CASSPSAGVGTNEKLFF. CDR3 DNA: TGTGCCAGCTCACCCTCGGCAGGGGTAGGAACTAATGAAAAACTGTTTTTT.

This clone was observed at least ten times. Other DNA sequences of this sample code for an identical CDR3. The J gene is TRBJ2-1, the V gene TRBV9; the D is unclear. Germline V gene sequence: CDR1 SGDLS, CDR2 YYNGEE. The CDR3 extends over 15 amino acids. V lost 0 bases and J 4 bases, leaving 11 bases between the germline ends. CDR3 DNA sequence: TGTGCCAGCAGCGTAGCCACGGACCCATACAATGAGCAGTTCTTC. Its translation is CASSVATDPYNEQFF. The variable domain in full, completed from reference TRBV9 and TRBJ2-1, reads DSGVTQTPKHLITATGQRVTLRCSPRSGDLSVYWYQQSLDQGLQFLIQYYNGEERAKGNILERFSAQQFPDLHSELNLSSLELGDSALYFCASSVATDPYNEQFFGPGTRLTVL.

V is TRBV4-1 and J is TRBJ2-7; D is uncertain. V lost 3 bases to trimming and J lost 0 bases, with 6 bases between them. The germline V gene has CDR1 MGHRA and CDR2 YSYEKL. The CDR3 totals 13 residues. The CDR3 here is CASSHPSSYEQYF. The CDR3 coding sequence is TGCGCCAGCAGCCACCCCAGCTCCTACGAGCAGTACTTC.

This clone is medium-sized within its sample. The chain joins TRBV19 to TRBJ2-3; D remains unclear. Germline V gene data show CDR1 as LNHDA and CDR2 as SQIVND (reference sequence). Trimming removed 8 bases from V and 2 bases from J, with 17 bases in between. The CDR3 is 15 residues long. In nucleotides, the CDR3 is TGTGCCAGTTCCCAACTACTCGGATACACAGATACGCAGTATTTT. It is translated as CASSQLLGYTDTQYF.

V is TRBV7-2 and J is TRBJ2-7, with TRBD1 matching over 8 bases. Germline CDR1 and CDR2: SGHTA and FQGNSA. The V segment lost 5 bases and the J segment 2 bases; nucleotides outside the gene matches: 2. The CDR3 runs 13 residues. CDR3 nucleotides: TGTGCCAGCAGCCCGACAGGGGCCTACGAGCAGTACTTC. As protein: CASSPTGAYEQYF.

There are many counts of this clone. J is TRBJ2-5 and V is TRBV10-1, with TRBD1 as a possible D gene (6 bases). Germline assignment: CDR1 WNHNN and CDR2 SYGVQD (reference sequence). CDR3 length: 13 amino acids. Trimming stripped 6 bases from V and 1 base from J, with 9 bases between. The CDR3 sequence is CASSRQAQETQYF. In DNA form, the CDR3 reads TGCGCCAGCAGCCGACAGGCCCAAGAGACCCAGTACTTC.

This clone counts as medium-sized. The chain carries TRBV11-2 and TRBJ1-1; 7 bases match TRBD1. The CDR3 is 15 amino acids. V was pared by 3 bases and J by 5 bases, with 9 bases of the junction left unmatched. Germline CDR1 and CDR2: SGHAT and FQNNGV. CDR3 DNA sequence: TGTGCCAGCAGCTTCCTAGACAGGGACGGGACTGAAGCTTTCTTT. Translated: CASSFLDRDGTEAFF.

This clone was seen many times. A much bigger clone sits one base away, suggesting this may be a read error. The genes are TRBV6-5 and TRBJ1-2, with D possibly TRBD1 on 5 matching bases. Germline CDR1 is MNHEY and CDR2 is SVGAGI. The CDR3 loop spans 14 amino acids. V lost 7 bases and J lost 7, with 19 bases in between. The CDR3 spells CASIPSGRERGYTF. Written as DNA, the CDR3 is TGTGCCAGCATCCCTTCGGGCAGGGAGCGTGGCTACACCTTC.

In this sample, this clone is medium-sized. CDR3 protein: CSARDTGAYEQYF. The CDR3 region has the DNA TGCAGTGCTAGGGACACAGGGGCCTACGAGCAGTACTTC. The V gene is TRBV20-1, the J gene TRBJ2-7; 7 bases align to TRBD1. The germline V gene encodes CDR1 DFQATT and CDR2 SNEGSKA (reference sequence). The CDR3 is 13 residues long. V was pared by 3 bases and J by 2 bases, with 4 bases of the junction left unmatched.

Concerning this clone: An end of the junction differs from the germline gene, which may be a read error. The rearrangement uses TRBV13 and TRBJ1-1; D remains ambiguous. This CDR3 comprises 14 residues. From germline, CDR1 is PRHDT and CDR2 FYEKMQ (reference sequence). This CDR3 is CASSLTVSETEAFF. CDR3 DNA: TGTGCCAGTAGCTTGACGGTATCTGAGACTGAAGCTTTCTTT.

In this sample, this clone turned up many times. The chain links TRBV18 to TRBJ1-5; weak D call: TRBD1 (5 bases). V lost 4 bases, J lost 4 bases, and 14 bases lay in between. Germline V gene data show CDR1 as KGHSH and CDR2 as LQKENI. The CDR3 extends over 15 amino acids. The CDR3 loop is CASSLGQGINQPQHF. For the CDR3, the DNA is TGTGCCAGCTCACTGGGCCAGGGCATTAATCAGCCCCAGCATTTT.

By sample share, this clone is medium-sized. The chain recombines TRBV7-2 with TRBJ1-3; TRBD1 is a possible D gene (5 bases). The CDR3 is 15 residues long. V lost 2 bases and J 4 bases, leaving 12 bases between the germline ends. Germline V gives CDR1 SGHTA, CDR2 FQGNSA. CDR3 sequence reads: CASSLRQGTGNTIYF. The CDR3 nucleotides read TGTGCCAGCAGCTTACGGCAGGGAACGGGAAACACCATATATTTT.

Concerning this clone itself: A much larger clone lies one base from this, so it may be a read error. The chain combines TRBV7-3 with TRBJ2-5; TRBD1 agrees at 9 bases. The CDR3 extends over 16 amino acids. The V gene's germline CDR1 is SGHTA and CDR2 FQGTGA. V was pared by 5 bases and J by 5 bases, with 12 bases of the junction left unmatched. DNA for the CDR3: TGTGCCAGCAGCCAAACAGGGGGCCGTGGGCGGGAGACCCAGTACTTC. This codes for CASSQTGGRGRETQYF.

This clone was observed a few times. The V and J genes are TRBV6-5 and TRBJ1-2, with D uncertain. V gave up 5 bases and J gave up 4 bases, with 14 bases separating them. The CDR3 runs to 14 residues. From germline, CDR1 is MNHEY and CDR2 SVGAGI. Here the CDR3 reads CASSTPYMGYGYTF. For the CDR3, the DNA is TGTGCCAGCAGTACTCCGTACATGGGCTATGGCTACACCTTC.